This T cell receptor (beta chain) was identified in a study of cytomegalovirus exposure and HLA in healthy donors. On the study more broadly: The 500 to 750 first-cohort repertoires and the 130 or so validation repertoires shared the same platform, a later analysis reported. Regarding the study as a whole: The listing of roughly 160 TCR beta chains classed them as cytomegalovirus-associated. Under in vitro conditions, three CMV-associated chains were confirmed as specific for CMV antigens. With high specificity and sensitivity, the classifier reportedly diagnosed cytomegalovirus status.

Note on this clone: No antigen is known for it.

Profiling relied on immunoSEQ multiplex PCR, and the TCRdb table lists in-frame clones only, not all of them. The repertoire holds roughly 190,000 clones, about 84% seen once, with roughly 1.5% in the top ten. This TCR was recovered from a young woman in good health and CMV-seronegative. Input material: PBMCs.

CDR3: CASGEDWVNYGYTF. Written as DNA, the CDR3 is TGTGCTAGTGGGGAGGATTGGGTGAACTATGGCTACACCTTC. This chain joins TRBV12-5 and TRBJ1-2; D call uncertain. Trimming removed 6 bases at V and 2 bases at J, with 13 bases between. CDR1 is LGHNT and CDR2 is FRNRAP in the germline V gene. The CDR3 loop spans 14 amino acids.